Included here is one T cell receptor (beta chain) sequence, with context. Its specific antigen is unknown. No clone much larger than this one lies a single base away; base qualities are absent. This sample was taken from a study of blood T cell repertoires in COVID-19 (dated by TCRdb to between 2020 and 2021). Describing the broader study: The collaborator samples originated in the United States, Italy and Spain and spanned the acute and convalescent phases of COVID-19. The prospective study material was composed of cDNA or gDNA derived from T cells, B-cell-depleted T cells, or PBMCs. The dataset comprised deeply sampled blood TCRbeta repertoires from subjects exposed to, actively infected with, or recovered from COVID-19. A freely available public database, intended as a resource for researchers studying the immune response to SARS-CoV-2, is where the repertoires were released. Samples came from the ongoing ImmuneRACE study (first 160 participants) plus 1,254 subjects from 6 global collaborators. Sample metadata almost always included a de-identified subject ID, COVID-19 status, age in years and sex. Where HLA class I and class II types were available, the types were taken from metadata supplied by the sample provider, not from assay-based typing.

TCRbeta CDR3 regions were amplified from genomic DNA by means of the immunoSEQ Assay, a bias-controlled multiplex PCR. In the authors' own workflow: The number of nucleated cells in each sample was estimated by amplification of reference gene primers within the assay. Sequence reads were collapsed and filtered to measure the absolute abundance of every unique TCRbeta CDR3 rearrangement. Productive Simpson clonality was computed per sample as the square root of Simpson's diversity index over productive rearrangements. The immuneACCESS repertoire file appears here via TCRdb, limited to in-frame rearrangements. These files lack a portion of the clones; in checked studies, under half of the deficit traces to unresolved V genes, and the cause of the others is not known. The V and J calls and clone size were taken over from that table, and D and trimming were inferred from the DNA. The sample table shows 190,000 or so clones, and about 82% are seen once. The ten largest clones add up to approximately 0.97% of the sample.

What the work shows at the level of the full study, not this receptor alone: How much clinical and demographic metadata was included differed by source and by participant, and the metadata was provided uncurated.

In Seattle, one collaborating source enrolled patients while the infection was active and tracked those patients longitudinally over the course of disease. Whole blood was collected in K2EDTA tubes by collaborating institutions according to the institutions' own protocols. For TCRbeta analysis, collaborators shipped samples in one of three forms: frozen whole blood, isolated PBMCs, or DNA extracted from either of those sample types. V loses 12 bases of germline sequence and J loses 5 bases, and the interval between the two ends is 22 bases. Looking up the germline V gene yields CDR1 KGHDR and CDR2 SFDVKD. The CDR3 holds 14 amino acids from the cysteine to the phenylalanine. Left in the record is the CDR3 DNA by itself, 42 bases read in frame from the first base.

The sequence links TRBV24-1 to TRBJ2-7; a tentative D match to TRBD1 spans 6 bases. This TCR derives from a man aged 60 to 75 with COVID-19, enrolled during active disease. Sequenced material: peripheral blood. Here is the DNA: TGTGCCCCTTCTACAGGGTCGTCGCGCGACGAGCAGTACTTC. This gives the protein CAPSTGSSRDEQYF.